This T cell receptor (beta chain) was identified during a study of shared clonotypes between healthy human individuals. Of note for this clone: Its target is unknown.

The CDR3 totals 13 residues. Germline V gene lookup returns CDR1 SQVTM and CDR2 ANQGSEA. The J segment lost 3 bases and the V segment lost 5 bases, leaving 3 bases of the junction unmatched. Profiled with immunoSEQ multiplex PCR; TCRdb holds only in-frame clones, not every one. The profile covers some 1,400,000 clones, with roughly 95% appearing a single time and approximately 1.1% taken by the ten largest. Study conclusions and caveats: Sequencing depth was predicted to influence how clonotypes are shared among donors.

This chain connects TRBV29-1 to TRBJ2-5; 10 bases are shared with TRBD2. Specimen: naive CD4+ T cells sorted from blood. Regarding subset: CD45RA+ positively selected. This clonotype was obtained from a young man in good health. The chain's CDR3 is CSVRSGREETQYF. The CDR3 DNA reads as TGCAGCGTTAGGAGCGGGAGGGAAGAGACCCAGTACTTC.